These T cell receptor beta chains were read from a single sample in a study of blood T cells in healthy people across ages. TCRdb analysed the 5' RACE reads with MiXCR anew, one entry per CDR3 protein. This table holds 750,000 to 950,000 distinct CDR3 sequences, 53% found once. The material sequenced was blood. The receptors come from a man older than 75 in good health. CDR3s include the opening cysteine and the closing phenylalanine or tryptophan. A D gene is named only where the DNA matches it firmly. A row's size may be missing; if present it is once, few, many or a size class.

v_call	d_call	j_call	clone_size	cdr3_nt	cdr3_aa
TRBV4-2	-	TRBJ2-7	-	TGTGCCAGCAGCCTCGACAGTCAGGAGCACTACGAGCAGTACTTC	CASSLDSQEHYEQYF
TRBV7-2	TRBD2	TRBJ2-3	-	TGTGCCAGCAGCCCTCGCCTAGCGGCACTTTTCACAGATACGCAGTATTTT	CASSPRLAALFTDTQYF
TRBV25-1	-	TRBJ2-7	few	TGTGCCAGCAGTGAGACCGGGACACCGAGGGGCGAGCAGTACTTC	CASSETGTPRGEQYF
TRBV25-1	-	TRBJ1-2	-	TGTGCCAGCAGTGTAAAGTGGGGTGGGGGCTACACCTTC	CASSVKWGGGYTF
TRBV11-2	TRBD2	TRBJ2-7	-	TGTGCCAGCAGCTTAGAGGGCGGGAGGGCGAGGGAGCAGTACTTC	CASSLEGGRAREQYF
TRBV20-1	TRBD2	TRBJ2-1	-	TGCAGTGCCCATGGGACTAGCGACTACAATGAGCAGTTCTTC	CSAHGTSDYNEQFF
TRBV20-1	-	TRBJ2-3	-	TGCAGTGCTAGAGATATGGCGACTAGCGGGACAGGGGCGAGATACGCGTATTTT	CSARDMATSGTGARYAYF
TRBV4-1	-	TRBJ2-1	-	TGCGCCAGCAGCCAAGGCTTGGGCCTATCTTGGTACAATGAGCAGTTCTTC	CASSQGLGLSWYNEQFF
TRBV20-1	TRBD2	TRBJ2-7	-	TGCAGTGCTAGAGCGTCTAGCGGGGCGACCTACGAGCAGTACTTC	CSARASSGATYEQYF
TRBV20-1	-	TRBJ2-3	few	TGCAGTGCCTTCCCCGGGACTTCAATAAGGTATTTT	CSAFPGTSIRYF
TRBV5-1	-	TRBJ2-5	few	TGCGCCAGCAGCTTGGACGTGACAGGCCAAGAGACCCAGTACTTC	CASSLDVTGQETQYF
TRBV7-2	-	TRBJ2-7	-	TGTGACAGCAGCCCGCTCTCCTACGAGCAGTACTTC	CDSSPLSYEQYF
TRBV5-1	TRBD2	TRBJ2-4	few	TGCGCCAGCAGCTTGGTGCTAGCGGGGGGGCTTCAGTACTTC	CASSLVLAGGLQYF
TRBV20-1	TRBD2	TRBJ2-3	-	TGCAGTGCTAGAGATCCGGGGGGGCACAGATACGCGTATTTT	CSARDPGGHRYAYF
TRBV20-1	-	TRBJ1-6	-	TGCAGTGTCCCGGGACCCCAAGGTTTGACCCTCCACTTT	CSVPGPQGLTLHF
TRBV20-1	-	TRBJ2-5	-	TGCAGTGCTAGAGAGGCCAGGGGCCTCTCGTGGGAGCAGTACTTC	CSAREARGLSWEQYF
TRBV5-1	-	TRBJ2-4	few	TGCGCCAGCAGCTTTCCCATCGCGGGAAGTGGAAACATTCAGTACTTC	CASSFPIAGSGNIQYF
TRBV18	-	TRBJ2-1	-	TGTGCCAGCTCACCCCTACAGGGAAGCTCCTACAATGAGCAGTTCTTC	CASSPLQGSSYNEQFF
TRBV2	-	TRBJ2-1	-	TGTGCCAGCAGTGAAAGGCTGAGCTCCTACAATGAGCAGTTCTTT	CASSERLSSYNEQFF
TRBV2	TRBD2	TRBJ2-1	few	TGTGCCGGGGGCCTAGCGGGAGACAATGAGCAGTTCTTC	CAGGLAGDNEQFF
TRBV7-2	TRBD2	TRBJ2-3	few	TGTGCCAGCAGCCCTGGACTAGCGGGAGGAGGCAGAACAGATACGCAGTATTTT	CASSPGLAGGGRTDTQYF
TRBV9	-	TRBJ1-4	-	TGTGCCAGCAGCGCTCCAGGGATGGCACTGTTTTTT	CASSAPGMALFF
TRBV12-3/TRBV12-4	TRBD1	TRBJ2-7	few	TGTGCCAGCAGTCCTCCGGGACAGGATTTCTACGAGCAGTACTTC	CASSPPGQDFYEQYF